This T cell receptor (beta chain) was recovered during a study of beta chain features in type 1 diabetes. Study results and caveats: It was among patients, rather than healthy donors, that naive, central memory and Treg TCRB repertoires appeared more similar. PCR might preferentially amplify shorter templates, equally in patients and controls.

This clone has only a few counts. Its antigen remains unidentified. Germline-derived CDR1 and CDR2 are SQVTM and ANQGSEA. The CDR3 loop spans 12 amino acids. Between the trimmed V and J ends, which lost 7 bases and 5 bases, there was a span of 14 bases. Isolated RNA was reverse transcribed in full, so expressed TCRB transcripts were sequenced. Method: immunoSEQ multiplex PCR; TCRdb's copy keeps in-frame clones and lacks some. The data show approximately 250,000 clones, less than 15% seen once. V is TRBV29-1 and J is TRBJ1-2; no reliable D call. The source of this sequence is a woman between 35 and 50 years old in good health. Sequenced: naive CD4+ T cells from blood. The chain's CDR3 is CSATFSLYGYTF. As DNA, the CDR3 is TGCAGCGCCACGTTCTCACTATATGGCTACACCTTC.